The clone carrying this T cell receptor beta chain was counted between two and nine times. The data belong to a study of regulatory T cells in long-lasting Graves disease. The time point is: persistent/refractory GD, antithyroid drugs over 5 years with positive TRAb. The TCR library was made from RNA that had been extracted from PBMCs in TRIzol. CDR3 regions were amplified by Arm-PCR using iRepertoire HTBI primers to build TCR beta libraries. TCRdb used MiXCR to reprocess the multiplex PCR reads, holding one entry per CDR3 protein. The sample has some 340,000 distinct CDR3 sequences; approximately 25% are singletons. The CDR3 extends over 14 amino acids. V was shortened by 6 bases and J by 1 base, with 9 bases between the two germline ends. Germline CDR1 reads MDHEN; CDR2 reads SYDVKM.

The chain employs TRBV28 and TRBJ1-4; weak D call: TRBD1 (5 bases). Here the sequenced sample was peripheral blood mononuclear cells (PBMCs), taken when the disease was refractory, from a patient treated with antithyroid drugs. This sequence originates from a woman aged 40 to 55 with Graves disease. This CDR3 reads CASSYGGTNEKLFF. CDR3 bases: TGTGCCAGCAGCTACGGGGGAACTAATGAAAAACTGTTTTTT.